Listed below are T cell receptor beta chains from one sample, sequenced in a study of T cells in Graves' hyperthyroidism and ophthalmopathy. TCRdb reanalysed the multiplex PCR reads using MiXCR and keeps one entry per CDR3 protein. The table includes hundreds of thousands of distinct CDR3 sequences, approximately 15% detected once. Sequencing used blood. These receptors all come from a woman aged 30 to 39 with Graves' hyperthyroidism. The CDR3 runs from the conserved cysteine through the conserved F or W. A D gene is named only where the DNA matches it firmly. Clone size is given for some rows only: seen once, a few or many times, or a class if the clone is expanded.

few	NA	TRBV14	TRBJ2-1	CASSLDLVRSYNEQFF	TGTGCCAGCAGCCTTGATCTAGTTAGGTCCTACAATGAGCAGTTCTTC
few	NA	TRBV29-1	TRBJ2-7	CSGGSSYEQYF	TGCAGCGGTGGAAGCTCCTACGAGCAGTACTTC
many	TRBD2	TRBV3-1	TRBJ2-7	CASSDSGGSYEQYF	TGTGCCAGCAGCGATAGCGGGGGATCATACGAGCAGTACTTC
many	NA	TRBV28	TRBJ1-5	CASTSYSNQPQHF	TGTGCCAGCACTAGTTATAGCAATCAGCCCCAGCATTTT
few	NA	TRBV6-2/TRBV6-3	TRBJ2-5	CASSRGWRGHQETQYF	TGTGCCAGCAGCCGAGGTTGGCGAGGACACCAAGAGACCCAGTACTTC
many	NA	TRBV28	TRBJ2-7	CASGILGPSYEQYF	TGTGCCAGCGGTATATTGGGACCGTCCTACGAGCAGTACTTC
many	TRBD2	TRBV2	TRBJ2-5	CASRLAGGQETQYF	TGTGCCAGCCGACTAGCGGGAGGGCAAGAGACCCAGTACTTC
many	NA	TRBV11-2	TRBJ2-7	CASSLTGRPYEQYF	TGTGCCAGCAGCCTTACAGGGCGACCCTACGAGCAGTACTTC
many	NA	TRBV29-1	TRBJ2-7	CSVGDGGSYEQYF	TGCAGCGTTGGTGACGGCGGCTCCTACGAGCAGTACTTC
many	TRBD2	TRBV6-6	TRBJ2-1	CASSYPSSGEQFF	TGTGCCAGCAGTTACCCGTCTAGCGGTGAGCAGTTCTTC
NA	NA	TRBV10-3	TRBJ1-5	CAISATDYNQPQHF	TGTGCCATCAGTGCCACAGACTACAATCAGCCCCAGCATTTT
many	TRBD1	TRBV10-3	TRBJ1-6	CANRDRANSPLHF	TGTGCCAACCGGGACAGGGCGAATTCACCCCTCCACTTT
few	NA	TRBV5-1	TRBJ1-4	CASSQDRILNEKLFF	TGCGCCAGCAGCCAAGACAGGATTCTAAATGAAAAACTGTTTTTT
many	TRBD1	TRBV6-1	TRBJ1-6	CASRLGQGEYSPLHF	TGTGCCAGCAGACTAGGACAGGGGGAATATTCACCCCTCCACTTT
NA	TRBD1	TRBV7-9	TRBJ1-1	CASSLITGATRDTEAFF	TGTGCCAGCAGCTTAATAACAGGGGCGACTAGAGACACTGAAGCTTTCTTT
few	NA	TRBV11-2	TRBJ2-2	CASSPLGSGGELFF	TGTGCCAGCAGCCCCCTCGGGTCCGGGGGGGAGCTGTTTTTT
NA	NA	TRBV6-2/TRBV6-3	TRBJ2-3	CASTPGGSFTDTQYF	TGTGCCAGCACCCCGGGGGGCTCTTTCACAGATACGCAGTATTTT
NA	NA	TRBV9	TRBJ2-1	CASSAWDNEQFF	TGTGCCAGCAGCGCCTGGGACAATGAGCAGTTCTTC
NA	NA	TRBV6-1	TRBJ1-1	CASRAEGGSTEAFF	TGTGCCAGCAGGGCCGAGGGCGGAAGCACTGAAGCTTTCTTT
few	NA	TRBV28	TRBJ2-5	CASSSPLQETQYF	TGTGCCAGCAGTTCCCCTTTACAAGAGACCCAGTACTTC
few	TRBD1	TRBV24-1	TRBJ2-5	CATKGQGVETQYF	TGTGCCACCAAGGGACAGGGGGTCGAGACCCAGTACTTC
NA	TRBD2	TRBV20-1	TRBJ2-3	CSAIRLEVSGITDTQYF	TGCAGTGCTATACGTCTAGAAGTGAGCGGGATCACAGATACGCAGTATTTT
NA	TRBD2	TRBV5-1	TRBJ2-5	CASSSSGRAGETQYF	TGCGCCAGCAGTTCAAGCGGGAGGGCCGGGGAGACCCAGTACTTC
few	NA	TRBV24-1	TRBJ1-5	CATSSRGGNQPQHF	TGTGCCACCTCGAGTAGGGGTGGAAATCAGCCCCAGCATTTT
many	NA	TRBV12-3/TRBV12-4	TRBJ2-3	CASTPGEVGDTQYF	TGTGCCAGTACTCCGGGGGAAGTGGGAGATACGCAGTATTTT
many	NA	TRBV12-3/TRBV12-4	TRBJ2-3	CASSFPGDTQYF	TGTGCCAGCAGTTTCCCGGGAGATACGCAGTATTTT
NA	NA	TRBV12-3/TRBV12-4	TRBJ2-4	CASSFIVRDIQYF	TGTGCCAGCAGTTTTATAGTTCGGGACATTCAGTACTTC
many	NA	TRBV30	TRBJ1-2	CAWLNSQTIYYGYTF	TGTGCCTGGCTTAACTCGCAGACGATCTACTATGGCTACACCTTC
few	TRBD1	TRBV20-1	TRBJ2-7	CSAATGISEQYF	TGCAGTGCTGCGACAGGGATAAGTGAGCAGTACTTC
NA	TRBD2	TRBV3-1	TRBJ2-1	CASSHVVAGYNEQFF	TGTGCCAGCAGCCATGTGGTAGCGGGGTACAATGAGCAGTTCTTC
many	NA	TRBV18	TRBJ2-3	CASSPQAGDTQYF	TGTGCCAGCTCACCTCAAGCGGGAGATACGCAGTATTTT
NA	TRBD2	TRBV28	TRBJ2-3	CASSESTGTSGRPDTQYF	TGTGCCAGCAGCGAATCAACCGGGACTAGCGGGAGACCAGATACGCAGTATTTT
NA	TRBD2	TRBV28	TRBJ2-3	CASSLNVLAGPDTQYF	TGTGCCAGCAGTTTAAATGTGCTAGCGGGACCGGATACGCAGTATTTT
many	TRBD1	TRBV6-1	TRBJ2-7	CASSGQGNSYEQYF	TGTGCCAGCAGCGGACAGGGAAACTCCTACGAGCAGTACTTC
NA	TRBD1	TRBV7-9	TRBJ1-4	CASSSGFDRTGEKLFF	TGTGCCAGCAGCTCCGGATTCGACAGGACAGGGGAAAAACTGTTTTTT
many	NA	TRBV2	TRBJ2-1	CASTPGRDNEQFF	TGTGCCAGCACTCCTGGCCGGGACAATGAGCAGTTCTTC
many	NA	TRBV6-2/TRBV6-3	TRBJ1-3	CASSIPDQSSGNTIYF	TGTGCCAGTTCGATCCCGGATCAATCCTCTGGAAACACCATATATTTT
many	NA	TRBV7-2	TRBJ2-5	CASSASGPQETQYF	TGTGCCAGCAGCGCCAGCGGGCCCCAAGAGACCCAGTACTTC
few	NA	TRBV27	TRBJ2-1	CASSSPARGNEQFF	TGTGCCAGCAGCTCCCCGGCCCGCGGGAATGAGCAGTTCTTC
NA	NA	TRBV20-1	TRBJ2-1	CSARSGLQFF	TGCAGTGCTAGGTCAGGGTTGCAGTTCTTC
many	NA	TRBV28	TRBJ2-7	CASSFGSLYEQYF	TGTGCCAGCAGTTTTGGCAGTCTTTACGAGCAGTACTTC
many	NA	TRBV12-3/TRBV12-4	TRBJ2-3	CASSLALGTQYF	TGTGCCAGCAGTTTAGCTCTGGGTACGCAGTATTTT
NA	NA	TRBV5-6	TRBJ1-1	CASSNGQSAEAFF	TGTGCCAGCAGTAATGGGCAGTCTGCTGAAGCTTTCTTT
few	NA	TRBV29-1	TRBJ2-2	CSVGQGSTGELFF	TGCAGCGTTGGGCAGGGGAGCACCGGGGAGCTGTTTTTT
few	TRBD1	TRBV6-1	TRBJ2-7	CASRGTGTGVYEQYF	TGTGCCAGCAGAGGTACCGGGACAGGGGTTTACGAGCAGTACTTC
few	NA	TRBV20-1	TRBJ2-1	CSAGGASGYNEQFF	TGCAGTGCGGGGGGGGCTAGCGGATACAATGAGCAGTTCTTC
few	NA	TRBV6-2/TRBV6-3	TRBJ2-3	CASNAPDSTDTQYF	TGTGCCAGTAATGCCCCGGACAGCACAGATACGCAGTATTTT
NA	TRBD1	TRBV27	TRBJ1-1	CASSLIIPRQGRNTEAFF	TGTGCCAGCAGTTTGATCATCCCGAGACAGGGGAGGAACACTGAAGCTTTCTTT
NA	NA	TRBV29-1	TRBJ1-1	CSVTRGSTVNTEAFF	TGCAGCGTCACAAGGGGTTCTACAGTGAACACTGAAGCTTTCTTT
many	TRBD1	TRBV11-2	TRBJ2-3	CATHPGQGTDTQYF	TGTGCCACCCACCCCGGACAGGGCACAGATACGCAGTATTTT
NA	NA	TRBV10-1	TRBJ2-7	CASSAGTAASKQYF	TGCGCCAGCAGTGCCGGGACCGCGGCCTCAAAGCAGTACTTC
few	NA	TRBV6-1	TRBJ2-2	CASSEVLARDTGELFF	TGTGCCAGCAGTGAAGTCCTAGCGCGAGACACCGGGGAGCTGTTTTTT